Presented here are 30 T cell receptor beta chains from one specimen sequenced in a study of blood T cell repertoires in COVID-19. Assay: immunoSEQ multiplex PCR; the TCRdb copy retains only in-frame clones and omits some. This sample carries around 93,000 clones, approximately 90% of them seen once, and the ten largest clones take 15%. The sample taken for sequencing was peripheral blood. These TCRs come from a human donor in a cohort sampled during active COVID-19.

The gene calls are TRBV6-5 and TRBJ2-7; D possibly corresponds to TRBD2 (5 bases). V lost 0 bases and J 5 bases, leaving 8 bases between the germline ends. Germline CDR1 reads MNHEY; CDR2 reads SVGAGI. The CDR3 spans 13 residues. The CDR3: CASSYSRGHEQYF. For the CDR3, the DNA is TGTGCCAGCAGTTACTCTCGGGGTCACGAGCAGTACTTC.

This clone has a handful of counts. The rearrangement joins TRBV13 to TRBJ2-3; TRBD2 is a possible D gene (6 bases). The CDR3 loop spans 13 amino acids. Between the trimmed V and J ends, which lost 5 bases and 8 bases, there was a span of 14 bases. Germline CDR1 PRHDT, CDR2 FYEKMQ (reference sequence). Here the CDR3 reads CASSPGTRTTQYF. CDR3 nucleotides: TGTGCCAGCAGCCCTGGGACTCGAACTACGCAGTATTTT.

J is TRBJ2-3 and V is TRBV27; D gene ambiguous. V lost 1 base and J lost 5, with 7 bases in between. The germline gives CDR1 MNHEY, CDR2 SMNVEV (reference sequence). This CDR3 spans 13 amino acids. The CDR3 reads CASSLFFRDTQYF. The CDR3 bases are TGTGCCAGCAGTTTATTTTTTCGAGATACGCAGTATTTT.

This clone was observed a single time. V usage is TRBV2 and J usage is TRBJ1-1; no reliable D call. Germline lookup yields CDR1 SNHLY and CDR2 FYNNEI. This CDR3 has 17 amino acids. Trimming shortened V by 7 bases and J by 2 bases, and 23 bases separated the two germline ends. The CDR3 loop reads CASTREMLYNRNTEAFF. CDR3 coding DNA: TGTGCCAGCACCCGGGAGATGCTGTACAACAGAAACACTGAAGCTTTCTTT.

V usage is TRBV5-4 and J usage is TRBJ2-7; TRBD2 matches 14 bases. The CDR3 is 16 amino acids. Trimming took 4 bases from V and 1 from J; bases not matched to a gene: 4. The germline gives CDR1 SGHNT, CDR2 YYREEE (reference sequence). The CDR3 reads CASSNGLAGGSYEQYF. CDR3 bases: TGTGCCAGCAGCAACGGACTAGCGGGAGGTTCCTACGAGCAGTACTTC.

The table lists this clone with a few counts. The J gene is TRBJ2-7, the V gene TRBV7-2; D ambiguous. The germline V and J ends were trimmed by 0 bases and 6 bases, with 15 bases remaining between them. This CDR3 has 15 amino acids. In germline, CDR1 is SGHTA, CDR2 FQGNSA. The CDR3 nucleotides are TGTGCCAGCAGCTTAGCCGAACTATCACCTTTCGAGCAGTACTTC. Translating it yields CASSLAELSPFEQYF.

V and J are TRBV5-8 and TRBJ1-1; D ambiguous. Trimming stripped 1 base from V and 4 bases from J, with 14 bases between. This CDR3 comprises 15 residues. CDR1 is SGHTS, CDR2 YDEGEE, per germline. CDR3 bases: TGTGCCAGCAGCTTGATCTATGGAGGTGGCACTGAAGCTTTCTTT. Amino acid sequence: CASSLIYGGGTEAFF.

This clone was observed once. The chain recombines TRBV13 with TRBJ2-5, with a weak D call TRBD1 (5 bases). Looked up from germline, CDR1 is PRHDT and CDR2 is FYEKMQ (reference sequence). The CDR3 totals 13 residues. Trimming pared 7 bases from V and 5 bases from J, leaving 14 bases between. The CDR3 bases are TGTGCCAGCAATACAGGTGCGGTGGAGACCCAGTACTTC. Amino acids: CASNTGAVETQYF.

This chain joins TRBV3-1 (or the pseudogene TRBV3-2) and TRBJ1-1; D is undetermined. This CDR3 spans 13 amino acids. The germline CDR1 and CDR2 sequences are LGHDT and YNNKEL (reference sequence). Trimming left V 4 bases short and J 8 bases short, with 14 bases between. The CDR3 DNA reads TGTGCCAGCAGCCTAATAGGTACAGAGGAAGCTTTCTTT. This sequence encodes CASSLIGTEEAFF.

In this sample, this clone turned up once. The chain has TRBV6-2 or TRBV6-3 and TRBJ2-6; D is undetermined. The CDR3 extends over 15 amino acids. The germline CDR1 and CDR2 sequences are MNHEY and SVGEGT. Between the trimmed V and J ends, which lost 3 bases and 1 base, there was a span of 7 bases. The CDR3 protein is CASSYVRSGANVLTF. The CDR3 bases are TGTGCCAGCAGTTATGTGCGTTCTGGGGCCAACGTCCTGACTTTC.

The chain couples TRBV6-2 or TRBV6-3 to TRBJ2-1; 9 positions match TRBD1. The CDR3 loop spans 17 amino acids. From germline, CDR1 is MNHEY and CDR2 SVGEGT. Trimming took 5 bases from V and 5 from J; bases not matched to a gene: 13. The CDR3 spells CASSKITGDRVNNEQFF. The CDR3 DNA follows: TGTGCCAGCAGTAAGATCACCGGGGACAGGGTTAACAATGAGCAGTTCTTC.

The chain has TRBV28 and TRBJ2-5, with D unclear. Germline assignment: CDR1 MDHEN and CDR2 SYDVKM. This CDR3 comprises 13 residues. The V and J ends lost 3 bases and 3 bases respectively, with 8 bases between them. The CDR3 DNA sequence: TGTGCCAGCAGTTTTATGCCAGAAGAGACCCAGTACTTC. This translates into CASSFMPEETQYF.

The chain is built from TRBV2 and TRBJ1-5; D is unresolved. Per germline, CDR1 SNHLY and CDR2 FYNNEI. The CDR3 has 13 residues. Between the trimmed V and J ends, which lost 10 bases and 3 bases, there was a span of 13 bases. The CDR3 DNA is TGTGCCACCGCTTGGAGGGACAATCAGCCCCAGCATTTT. Residues: CATAWRDNQPQHF.

This clone was counted a single time. J is TRBJ2-7 and V is TRBV15; 10 bases are a match to TRBD1. After removal of 5 bases from V and 0 bases from J, the junction contained 13 bases not matched to a gene. This CDR3 is built from 18 residues. Germline CDR1 LNHNV, CDR2 YYDKDF (reference sequence). Written as DNA, the CDR3 is TGTGCCACCAGCCCGGACAGGGGGGGACCCCAAAGCTCCTACGAGCAGTACTTC. Residues: CATSPDRGGPQSSYEQYF.

The CDR3 loop reads CASSLFGGETQYF. The CDR3 nucleotides are TGCGCCAGCAGCCTCTTCGGGGGGGAGACCCAGTACTTC. This rearrangement joins TRBV4-1 to TRBJ2-5; 7 nucleotides align to TRBD2. The CDR3 extends over 13 amino acids. CDR1 and CDR2 from the germline V gene are MGHRA and YSYEKL. Unmatched junction bases numbered 4, after V lost 4 bases and J lost 5 bases.

The chain employs TRBV5-1 and TRBJ2-3; maybe TRBD1 (6 bases). The CDR3 is made up of 16 amino acids. V was pared by 0 bases and J by 2 bases, with 13 bases between. Germline loops: CDR1 SGHRS, CDR2 YFSETQ. The CDR3 protein is CASSLGVRQVTDTQYF. For the CDR3, the DNA is TGCGCCAGCAGCTTGGGTGTACGACAGGTCACAGATACGCAGTATTTT. The full variable domain, completed using reference TRBV5-1 and TRBJ2-3, is KAGVTQTPRYLIKTRGQQVTLSCSPISGHRSVSWYQQTPGQGLQFLFEYFSETQRNKGNFPGRFSGRQFSNSRSEMNVSTLELGDSALYLCASSLGVRQVTDTQYFGPGTRLTVL.

J is TRBJ2-1 and V is TRBV7-8; 9 nucleotides match TRBD1. The CDR3 has 14 residues. J was trimmed by 5 bases and V by 5 bases; bases with no gene match: 4. CDR1 and CDR2 from the germline V gene are SGHVS and FQNEAQ. CDR3 residues: CASSLRTGDNEQFF. In DNA form, the CDR3 reads TGTGCCAGCAGCCTAAGGACAGGGGACAATGAGCAGTTCTTC. The full variable domain, completed using reference TRBV7-8 and TRBJ2-1, is GAGVSQSPRYKVAKRGQDVALRCDPISGHVSLFWYQQALGQGPEFLTYFQNEAQLDKSGLPSDRFFAERPEGSVSTLKIQRTQQEDSAVYLCASSLRTGDNEQFFGPGTRLTVL.

Note on this clone: An end of the junction does not agree with germline; a read error may underlie this. The rearrangement uses TRBV28 and TRBJ2-4, with D perhaps matching TRBD1 (6 bases). The CDR3 is made up of 11 amino acids. Germline CDR1 MDHEN, CDR2 SYDVKM. In DNA, the CDR3 is TGTGCCAGCAGTTTGGGGGCCAGGGCCTCCTTC. This encodes CASSLGARASF.

J is TRBJ2-3 and V is TRBV24-1; TRBD2 might be the D (5 bases). This CDR3 spans 14 amino acids. CDR1 is KGHDR, CDR2 SFDVKD, per germline. The V end lost 0 bases, the J end lost 5 bases, and 8 bases lay between the germline ends. CDR3 bases: TGTGCCACCAGTGATTTGGTAGGACTAGATACGCAGTATTTT. Residues: CATSDLVGLDTQYF.

The V gene is TRBV30, the J gene TRBJ1-2; D may be TRBD1 (5 bases). The germline V and J ends were trimmed by 0 bases and 1 base, with 12 bases remaining between them. CDR1 and CDR2 (germline): GTSNPN, SVGIG (reference sequence). This CDR3 spans 15 amino acids. The CDR3: CAWSVQGALNYGYTF. The CDR3 DNA follows: TGTGCCTGGAGTGTTCAAGGGGCCCTTAACTATGGCTACACCTTC.

The rearrangement uses TRBV27 and TRBJ2-1, with 9 bases identical to TRBD1. This CDR3 contains 15 residues. Germline values: CDR1 MNHEY, CDR2 SMNVEV (reference sequence). The ends lost 4 bases at V and 2 bases at J; junction bases unmatched: 3. CDR3 residues: CASSSGQGAYNEQFF. The DNA of the CDR3 is TGTGCCAGCAGTTCGGGACAGGGAGCCTACAATGAGCAGTTCTTC.

A few counts support this clone. The CDR3 loop is CASSQQNQPQHF. The CDR3 region has the DNA TGTGCCAGCAGCCAACAGAATCAGCCCCAGCATTTT. The chain couples TRBV3-1 (or the pseudogene TRBV3-2) to TRBJ1-5, with unresolved D. The CDR3 consists of 12 residues. The germline V gene encodes CDR1 LGHDT and CDR2 YNNKEL (reference sequence). V dropped 2 bases and J dropped 4 bases, with 3 bases sitting between them.

The chain joins TRBV2 to TRBJ2-7; D is possibly TRBD2 (6 bases). The germline CDR1 and CDR2 sequences are SNHLY and FYNNEI. V dropped 5 bases and J dropped 6 bases, with 14 bases sitting between them. The CDR3 is 13 residues long. This CDR3 reads CASSTGVVGEQYF. CDR3 coding DNA: TGTGCCAGCAGTACGGGGGTGGTCGGCGAGCAGTACTTC.

The chain uses TRBV11-2 and TRBJ1-2; possibly TRBD1 for D (6 bases). Germline CDR1 SGHAT, CDR2 FQNNGV. V shed 0 bases and J shed 7 bases, with 9 bases lying between them. This CDR3 is built from 13 residues. CDR3 sequence reads: CASSLEGRGGYTF. The CDR3 coding sequence is TGTGCCAGCAGCTTAGAGGGCAGGGGTGGCTACACCTTC.

V is TRBV10-3 and J is TRBJ2-1; D might be TRBD2 (5 bases). The germline CDR1 and CDR2 sequences are ENHRY and SYGVKD. V gave up 4 bases and J gave up 8 bases, with 15 bases separating them. The CDR3 has 14 amino acids. The CDR3 loop is CAISALAGLDEQFF. The CDR3 nucleotides read TGTGCCATCAGTGCGCTGGCGGGTCTCGATGAGCAGTTCTTC.

This clone was counted between two and nine times. J is TRBJ2-7 and V is TRBV13, with 9 bases lining up with TRBD1. Germline V gives CDR1 PRHDT, CDR2 FYEKMQ (reference sequence). With V trimmed by 6 bases and J by 2 bases, 5 bases remained unmatched. The CDR3 contains 14 residues. CDR3 sequence reads: CASSSGTGPYEQYF. CDR3 sequence (DNA): TGTGCCAGCAGTTCCGGGACAGGGCCCTACGAGCAGTACTTC.

The CDR3 DNA reads as TGTGCCAGCAGTTGGGACAGGGGGGTCCAAGAGACCCAGTACTTC. It is translated as CASSWDRGVQETQYF. This chain uses TRBV5-6 with TRBJ2-5; 11 nucleotides line up with TRBD1. The CDR3 spans 15 residues. J was trimmed by 1 base and V by 5 bases; bases with no gene match: 4. The germline V gene has CDR1 SGHDT and CDR2 YYEEEE.

This sequence joins TRBV19 and TRBJ1-6, with D tentatively TRBD1 (6 bases). Germline V gene sequence: CDR1 LNHDA, CDR2 SQIVND (reference sequence). Trimming stripped 4 bases from V and 6 bases from J, with 16 bases between. The CDR3 loop spans 16 amino acids. CDR3 bases: TGTGCCAGTAGTACCCCCCCAGGGGTTCTTAATTCACCCCTCCACTTT. Translating it yields CASSTPPGVLNSPLHF.

This clone appeared a few times. This chain connects TRBV3-1 (or the pseudogene TRBV3-2) to TRBJ2-7, with a possible D match to TRBD2 (5 bases). The CDR3 sequence is 16 residues long. CDR1 LGHDT and CDR2 YNNKEL come from the germline V gene (reference sequence). V dropped 0 bases and J dropped 6 bases, with 18 bases sitting between them. This CDR3 reads CASSQERVASRGEQYF. CDR3 bases: TGTGCCAGCAGCCAAGAAAGGGTAGCGTCCCGCGGCGAGCAGTACTTC.

This chain joins TRBV9 and TRBJ1-1; no definite D call. Germline V lookup: CDR1 SGDLS, CDR2 YYNGEE. The CDR3 runs to 13 residues. Trimming cost V 4 bases and J 4 bases, with 11 bases left between them. CDR3 amino acids: CASSFSGGTEAFF. The CDR3 DNA follows: TGTGCCAGCAGCTTCAGCGGCGGCACTGAAGCTTTCTTT.